The clone carrying this TCR beta chain was seen only a few times. The antigen is not known. The data derive from a study of CD8+CD57+ T cells in acquired aplastic anemia. Study-level background: There were roughly 9.8 million reads, on average, for CD4+ cells from healthy donors.

The CDR3 sequence is 15 residues long. Trimming pared 1 base from V and 6 bases from J, leaving 18 bases between. Per the germline V gene, CDR1 is SQVTM and CDR2 is ANQGSEA. Whole-study findings and limits: Researchers report that around 29 CD8+ CDR3 sequences appeared in both patients and controls.

Profiling of TCR beta VDJ combinations and CDR3 sequences used genomic DNA as template. TCRdb ran MiXCR on the reads and lists one entry per CDR3 protein. Of about 140,000 distinct CDR3 sequences in the sample, 41% were seen once. The V gene is TRBV29-1, the J gene TRBJ1-2, with a possible D match to TRBD1 (5 bases). This sequence was found in a human donor in good health, serving as a control. Sequenced material: sorted CD4+, CD8+, or CD8+CD57+ T cells (not recorded which) from PBMCs. CDR3 bases: TGCAGCGTTGAAGTCGCAGCAGGGTCCGGGCATGGCTACACCTTC. Amino acid sequence: CSVEVAAGSGHGYTF.